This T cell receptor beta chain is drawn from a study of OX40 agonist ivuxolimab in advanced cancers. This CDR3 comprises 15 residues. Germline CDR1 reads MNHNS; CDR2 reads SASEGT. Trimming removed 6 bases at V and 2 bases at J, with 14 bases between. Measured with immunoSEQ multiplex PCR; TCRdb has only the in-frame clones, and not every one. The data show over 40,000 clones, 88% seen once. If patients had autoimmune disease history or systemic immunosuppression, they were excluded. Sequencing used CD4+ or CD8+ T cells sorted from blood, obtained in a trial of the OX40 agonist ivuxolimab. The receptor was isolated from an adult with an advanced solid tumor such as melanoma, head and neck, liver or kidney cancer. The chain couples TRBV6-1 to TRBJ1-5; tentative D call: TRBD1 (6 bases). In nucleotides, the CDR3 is TGTGCCAGCAGAGGACAGACCTATGGCAATCAGCCCCAGCATTTT. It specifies CASRGQTYGNQPQHF.